Listed here is a single TCR beta chain. The sample comes from a study of identical twins. CDR1 is LNHDA and CDR2 is SQIVND in the germline V gene (reference sequence). This CDR3 spans 14 amino acids. With V trimmed by 10 bases and J by 4 bases, 8 bases remained unmatched. Using its own MiXCR run on the 5' RACE reads, TCRdb lists one record per CDR3 protein. The repertoire holds fewer than 900,000 distinct CDR3 sequences, roughly 20% seen once, with roughly 13% in the top ten. Another study also made use of these data, one on T cells expressing NK-cell markers.

The genes are TRBV19 and TRBJ2-1, with TRBD2 matching 9 bases. Sequencing was carried out using PBMCs. This TCR was recovered from a woman in her late teens or twenties in good health. CDR3 sequence: CATAASGVYNEQFF. Here the CDR3 DNA reads TGTGCCACCGCCGCTAGCGGGGTTTACAATGAGCAGTTCTTC.